The 2 T cell receptor beta chains below were found in one sample sequenced in a study of T-cell memory formation after mild COVID-19. TCRdb called the 5' RACE reads again in MiXCR, with one record for every CDR3 protein. Among about 250,000 distinct CDR3 sequences listed, roughly 18% were seen once. Sequenced material: PBMCs or a T cell subset sorted from them (not recorded which). All receptors come from a young man who had mild COVID-19 (a few samples of this study predate the infection). Cell type and time point are not known.

This chain uses TRBV10-3 with TRBJ1-2; no clear D gene. The ends were cut back, 6 bases at V and 5 bases at J, with 10 bases in the middle. This CDR3 region has 12 residues. Germline values: CDR1 ENHRY, CDR2 SYGVKD. CDR3 amino acids: CAIRTTAYGYTF. The CDR3 DNA is TGTGCCATCAGGACGACGGCGTATGGCTACACCTTC.

This clonotype was observed a few times. The gene calls are TRBV4-1 and TRBJ2-1, with D perhaps TRBD2 (5 bases). The CDR3 has 17 amino acids. V dropped 2 bases and J dropped 3 bases, with 17 bases sitting between them. The germline CDR1 and CDR2 sequences are MGHRA and YSYEKL. The CDR3 DNA reads TGCGCCAGCAGCCAACCGGTTAGAGGAGGCAGCTACAATGAGCAGTTCTTC. This codes for CASSQPVRGGSYNEQFF.